The 17 T cell receptor beta chains below come from one sample, sequenced in a study of blood T cell repertoires in COVID-19. The protocol was immunoSEQ multiplex PCR, while the TCRdb copy is restricted to in-frame clones and leaves out a portion. The sample has about 330,000 clones, nearly 90% seen once; the top ten hold under 6%. The sequencing sample was made of PBMCs or T cells enriched from blood (not recorded which). All receptors derive from a woman aged 25 to 45 who had recovered from COVID-19.

This chain connects TRBV29-1 to TRBJ2-3; D gene unclear. V was clipped by 4 bases and J by 5 bases, with 4 bases between them. Germline V gene lookup returns CDR1 SQVTM and CDR2 ANQGSEA. This CDR3 contains 10 residues. The DNA for the CDR3 is TGCAGCGTTGCCGGAGATACGCAGTATTTT. Its protein is CSVAGDTQYF.

V gene TRBV30 combines with J gene TRBJ1-1; 9 nucleotides agree with TRBD1. Germline V CDR1 and CDR2: GTSNPN, SVGIG (reference sequence). The V and J ends lost 0 bases and 1 base, in that order; junction bases with no gene match: 18. The CDR3 covers 20 residues. For the CDR3, the DNA is TGTGCCTGGAGTGTACGGTCGGGCCCTACAGGGGGCTACGGGAACACTGAAGCTTTCTTT. The encoded protein is CAWSVRSGPTGGYGNTEAFF.

The V and J genes are TRBV18 and TRBJ2-7; no clear D gene. The germline CDR1 and CDR2 sequences are KGHSH and LQKENI. The germline V and J ends were trimmed by 2 bases and 2 bases, with 7 bases remaining between them. CDR3 length: 13 amino acids. CDR3 bases: TGTGCCAGCTCACCAACACAGACCTACGAGCAGTACTTC. Protein product: CASSPTQTYEQYF.

The rearrangement uses TRBV19 and TRBJ1-1; D is uncertain. Germline V gives CDR1 LNHDA, CDR2 SQIVND (reference sequence). V lost 5 bases and J 2 bases, leaving 9 bases between the germline ends. This CDR3 is built from 13 residues. CDR3 region: CASSRGRNTEAFF. CDR3 nucleotide sequence: TGTGCCAGTAGTCGAGGCCGCAACACTGAAGCTTTCTTT.

This sequence joins TRBV5-5 and TRBJ1-4; 12 bases fit TRBD1. The CDR3 covers 18 residues. The germline V gene encodes CDR1 SGHKS and CDR2 YYEKEE (reference sequence). The V and J ends lost 3 bases and 8 bases, in that order; junction bases with no gene match: 14. CDR3 nucleotides: TGTGCCAGCAGCTCAGAACCGGGACAGGGGGCGTCATACGAAAAACTGTTTTTT. It codes for CASSSEPGQGASYEKLFF.

In this sample, this clone turned up a few times. This CDR3 is CASSPQALGETQYF. The CDR3 DNA is TGTGCCAGCAGTCCGCAGGCCCTCGGAGAGACCCAGTACTTC. This rearrangement joins TRBV6-5 to TRBJ2-5, with D unclear. With 5 bases removed from V and 4 bases from J, the gap between germline ends came to 14 bases. In germline, CDR1 is MNHEY, CDR2 SVGAGI. CDR3 size: 14 residues.

CDR3 sequence: CASSPGGTEEAFF. The CDR3 nucleotides are TGTGCCAGCTCACCGGGCGGGACGGAAGAAGCTTTCTTT. The chain recombines TRBV18 with TRBJ1-1; perhaps TRBD1 as D (5 bases). The CDR3 has 13 residues. CDR1 and CDR2 from the germline V gene are KGHSH and LQKENI. The V and J ends lost 3 bases and 8 bases respectively, with 13 bases between them.

In this sample, this clone turned up a few times. The chain joins TRBV6-2 or TRBV6-3 to TRBJ1-2, with 9 positions matching TRBD1. Losses at the gene ends were 2 bases for V and 10 bases for J; bases not matched to a gene: 8. Germline V CDR1 and CDR2: MNHEY, SVGEGT. This CDR3 comprises 14 residues. The CDR3 is CASSYATGGRDYTF. The DNA of the CDR3 is TGTGCCAGCAGTTACGCGACAGGGGGGAGAGACTACACCTTC.

This chain uses TRBV5-1 with TRBJ2-5; D is undetermined. The CDR3 sequence is 15 residues long. V was pared by 3 bases and J by 0 bases, with 12 bases between. Per germline, CDR1 SGHRS and CDR2 YFSETQ. The CDR3 region has the DNA TGCGCCAGCAGCTCCCAGGCTGGAAACCAAGAGACCCAGTACTTC. Translating gives CASSSQAGNQETQYF.

This chain joins TRBV7-3 and TRBJ2-1; perhaps TRBD2 as D (5 bases). Germline CDR1 reads SGHTA; CDR2 reads FQGTGA. The V end lost 4 bases, the J end lost 6 bases, and 10 bases lay between the germline ends. There are 13 residues in the CDR3. CDR3 DNA: TGTGCCAGCAGCTCCAGAGGGTCCAATGAGCAGTTCTTC. This translates into CASSSRGSNEQFF.

The V call is TRBV7-8, the J call TRBJ1-1; D remains ambiguous. This CDR3 contains 14 residues. CDR1 SGHVS and CDR2 FQNEAQ come from the germline V gene. Trimming left V 0 bases short and J 1 base short, with 6 bases between. The CDR3 DNA follows: TGTGCCAGCAGCTTAGCGCTGGCGAACACTGAAGCTTTCTTT. Protein product: CASSLALANTEAFF.

This sequence joins TRBV6-2 or TRBV6-3 and TRBJ2-5; 10 nucleotides agree with TRBD1. In germline, CDR1 is MNHEY, CDR2 SVGEGT. CDR3 length: 17 residues. J was trimmed by 2 bases and V by 3 bases; bases with no gene match: 9. The DNA for the CDR3 is TGTGCCAGCAGTTATGACGGGACAGGGGCTAGACAAGAGACCCAGTACTTC. Protein: CASSYDGTGARQETQYF.

The chain has TRBV27 and TRBJ1-1; tentatively, D is TRBD1 (5 bases). CDR3 length: 15 amino acids. Germline V gene sequence: CDR1 MNHEY, CDR2 SMNVEV (reference sequence). V gave up 4 bases and J gave up 11 bases, with 23 bases separating them. The CDR3 loop is CASSSNFQGPQYAFF. The CDR3, as DNA: TGTGCCAGCAGTTCCAACTTCCAGGGCCCCCAGTATGCTTTCTTT.

This rearrangement joins TRBV5-8 to TRBJ1-4; a weak D match, TRBD1 (5 bases). The CDR3 loop spans 15 amino acids. The germline V gene encodes CDR1 SGHTS and CDR2 YDEGEE. The V end was cut by 3 bases, the J end by 8 bases, with 17 bases between. The CDR3 loop is CASSSRGFGAEKLFF. The DNA of the CDR3 is TGTGCCAGCAGCTCTAGGGGTTTTGGAGCCGAAAAACTGTTTTTT.

V gene TRBV3-1 (or the pseudogene TRBV3-2) combines with J gene TRBJ1-6, with D unresolved. V lost 1 base, J lost 9 bases, and 19 bases lay in between. This CDR3 has 17 amino acids. From germline, CDR1 is LGHDT and CDR2 YNNKEL (reference sequence). In nucleotides, the CDR3 is TGTGCCAGCAGCCAAGGGGTTGGTGTTTCTTCGGGTTCACCCCTCCACTTT. Its protein is CASSQGVGVSSGSPLHF.

The V gene is TRBV5-1, the J gene TRBJ1-1, with 7 positions matching TRBD1. Per germline, CDR1 SGHRS and CDR2 YFSETQ. V was pared by 0 bases and J by 4 bases, with 9 bases of the junction left unmatched. CDR3 size: 16 residues. This CDR3 is CASSLGQGGGGTEAFF. The CDR3 DNA sequence: TGCGCCAGCAGCTTGGGACAGGGTGGTGGGGGCACTGAAGCTTTCTTT. Together with reference TRBV5-1 and TRBJ1-1, the CDR3 gives the full variable domain: KAGVTQTPRYLIKTRGQQVTLSCSPISGHRSVSWYQQTPGQGLQFLFEYFSETQRNKGNFPGRFSGRQFSNSRSEMNVSTLELGDSALYLCASSLGQGGGGTEAFFGQGTRLTVV.

V usage is TRBV30 and J usage is TRBJ1-4; a weak D match, TRBD1 (6 bases). In germline, CDR1 is GTSNPN, CDR2 SVGIG (reference sequence). Between the trimmed V and J ends, which lost 8 bases and 10 bases, there was a span of 11 bases. This CDR3 has 10 residues. CDR3 region: CAAGAGKLFF. Here the CDR3 DNA reads TGTGCCGCGGGGGCCGGAAAACTGTTTTTT.